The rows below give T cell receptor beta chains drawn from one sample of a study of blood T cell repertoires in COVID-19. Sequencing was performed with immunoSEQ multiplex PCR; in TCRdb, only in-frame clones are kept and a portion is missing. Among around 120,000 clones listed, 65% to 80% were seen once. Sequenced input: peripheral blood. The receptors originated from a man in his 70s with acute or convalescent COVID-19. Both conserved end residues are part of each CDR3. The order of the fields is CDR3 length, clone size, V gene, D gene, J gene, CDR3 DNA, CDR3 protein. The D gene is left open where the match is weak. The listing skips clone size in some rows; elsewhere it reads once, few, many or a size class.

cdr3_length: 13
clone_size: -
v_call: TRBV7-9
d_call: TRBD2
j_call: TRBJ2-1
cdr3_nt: TGTGCCAGCAGCCTCGGACTAGCCAATGAGCAGTTCTTC
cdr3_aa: CASSLGLANEQFF

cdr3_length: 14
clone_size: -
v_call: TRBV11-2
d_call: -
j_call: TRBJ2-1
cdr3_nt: TGTGCCAGCAGCTCGTGGCCAGCGGCCAATGAGCAGTTCTTC
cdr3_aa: CASSSWPAANEQFF

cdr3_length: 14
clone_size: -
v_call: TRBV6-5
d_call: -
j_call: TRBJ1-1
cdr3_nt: TGTGCCAGCAGTTACCTCTCGACAGGTACTGAAGCTTTCTTT
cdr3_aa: CASSYLSTGTEAFF

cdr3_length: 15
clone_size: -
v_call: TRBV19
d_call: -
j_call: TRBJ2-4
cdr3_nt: TGTGCCAGTAGTATAGGGGACTTAGCCAAAAACATTCAGTACTTC
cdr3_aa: CASSIGDLAKNIQYF

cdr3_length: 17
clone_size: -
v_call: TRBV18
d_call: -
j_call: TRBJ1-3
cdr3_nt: TGTGCCAGCTCACCAACCTCGGCAGACTACTCTGGAAACACCATATATTTT
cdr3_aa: CASSPTSADYSGNTIYF

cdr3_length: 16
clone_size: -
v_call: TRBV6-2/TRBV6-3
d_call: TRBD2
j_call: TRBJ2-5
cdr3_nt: TGTGCCAGCAGTTACTTTCCGCTAGCGGGACAAGAGACCCAGTACTTC
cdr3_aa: CASSYFPLAGQETQYF

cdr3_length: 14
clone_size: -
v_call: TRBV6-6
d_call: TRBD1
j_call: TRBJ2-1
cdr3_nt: TGTGCCAGCAGTCGACCCAGGGGGCGGGATGAGCAGTTCTTC
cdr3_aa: CASSRPRGRDEQFF

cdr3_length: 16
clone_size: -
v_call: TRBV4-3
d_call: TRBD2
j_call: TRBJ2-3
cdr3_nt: TGCGCCAGCAGCTCCGGTAGCGGGGGGCGCCCAGATACGCAGTATTTT
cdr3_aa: CASSSGSGGRPDTQYF

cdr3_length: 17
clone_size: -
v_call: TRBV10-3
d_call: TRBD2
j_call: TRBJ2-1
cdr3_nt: TGTGCCATCACCCTTCAGGCTAGCGGGTACCTTTACAATGAGCAGTTCTTC
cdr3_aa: CAITLQASGYLYNEQFF

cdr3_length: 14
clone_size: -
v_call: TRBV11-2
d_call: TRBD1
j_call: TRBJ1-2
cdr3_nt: TGTGCCAGCAGCCGCCCCCGGACAGGGACTGGCTACACCTTC
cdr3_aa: CASSRPRTGTGYTF

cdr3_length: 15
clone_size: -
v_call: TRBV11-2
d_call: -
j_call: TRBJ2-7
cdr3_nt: TGTGCCAGCAGCTTTTCAATGGGGGACATTTACGAGCAGTACTTC
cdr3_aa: CASSFSMGDIYEQYF

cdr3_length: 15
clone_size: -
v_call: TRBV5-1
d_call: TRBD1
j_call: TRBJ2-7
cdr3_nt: TGCGCCAGCAGCTTGAATGGACAGGGTTCCTACGAGCAGTACTTC
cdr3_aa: CASSLNGQGSYEQYF

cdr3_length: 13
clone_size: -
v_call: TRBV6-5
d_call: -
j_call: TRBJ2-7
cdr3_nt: TGTGCCAGCAGTTACGGGGGGACCGACGAGCAGTACTTC
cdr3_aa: CASSYGGTDEQYF

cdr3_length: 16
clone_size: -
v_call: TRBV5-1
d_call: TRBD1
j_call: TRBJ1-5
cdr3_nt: TGCGCCAGCAGCTTCGGCCCAGGGGGGCGTGATCAGCCCCAGCATTTT
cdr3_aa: CASSFGPGGRDQPQHF

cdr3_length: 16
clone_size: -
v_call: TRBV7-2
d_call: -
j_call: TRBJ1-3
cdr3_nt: TGTGCCAGCAGCTTGGCGAGCGCCGCGCGGGGAAACACCATATATTTT
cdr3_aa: CASSLASAARGNTIYF

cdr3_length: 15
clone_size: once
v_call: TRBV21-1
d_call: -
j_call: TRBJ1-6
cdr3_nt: TGTGCCAGCACCACACAGGGAATAAATAATTCACCCCTCCACTTT
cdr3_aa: CASTTQGINNSPLHF

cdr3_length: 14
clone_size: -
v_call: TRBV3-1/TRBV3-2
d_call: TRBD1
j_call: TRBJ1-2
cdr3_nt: TGTGCCAGCAGCCGCGGACAGGCAGGAGCTGGCTACACCTTC
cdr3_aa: CASSRGQAGAGYTF

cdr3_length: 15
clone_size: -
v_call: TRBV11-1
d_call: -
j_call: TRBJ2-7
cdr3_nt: TGTGCCAGCAGCTTACGGCGGGACAGTTCCTACGAGCAGTACTTC
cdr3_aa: CASSLRRDSSYEQYF

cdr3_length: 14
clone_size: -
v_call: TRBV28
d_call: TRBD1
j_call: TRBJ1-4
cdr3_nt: TGTGCCAGCAGTTATACAGGGGGTTGGGAAAAACTGTTTTTT
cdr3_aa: CASSYTGGWEKLFF

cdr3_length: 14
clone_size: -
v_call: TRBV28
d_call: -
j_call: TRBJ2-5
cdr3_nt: TGTGCCAGCAGTTTAAAGGTCGGCGGGGAGACCCAGTACTTC
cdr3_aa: CASSLKVGGETQYF

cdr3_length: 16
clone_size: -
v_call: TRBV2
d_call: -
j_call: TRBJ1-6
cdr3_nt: TGTGCCAGCATTCAGGGGATATCCTTCTATAATTCACCCCTCCACTTT
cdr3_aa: CASIQGISFYNSPLHF

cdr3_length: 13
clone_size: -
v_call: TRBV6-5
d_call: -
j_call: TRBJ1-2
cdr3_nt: TGTGCCAGCAGTTACTCGGCGCGGGATGGCTACACCTTC
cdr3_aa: CASSYSARDGYTF

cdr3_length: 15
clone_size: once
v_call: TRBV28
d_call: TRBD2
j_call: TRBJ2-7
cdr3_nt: TGTGCCAGCAGTCCCGGGACTAGCGGCTCCTACGAGCAGTACTTC
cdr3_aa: CASSPGTSGSYEQYF

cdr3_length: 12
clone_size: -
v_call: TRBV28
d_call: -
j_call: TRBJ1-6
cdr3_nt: TGTGCCAGCAGGGGCTTTAATTCACCCCTCCACTTT
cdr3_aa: CASRGFNSPLHF

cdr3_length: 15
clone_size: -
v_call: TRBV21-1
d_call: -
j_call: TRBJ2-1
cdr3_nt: TGTGCCAGCAGCAAAACCAACTTGGTACCCAATGAGCAGTTCTTC
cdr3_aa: CASSKTNLVPNEQFF

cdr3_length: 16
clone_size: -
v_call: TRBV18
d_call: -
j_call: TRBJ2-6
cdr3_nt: TGTGCCAGCTCAGCAAAGGACAGTACTGGGGCCAACGTCCTGACTTTC
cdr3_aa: CASSAKDSTGANVLTF

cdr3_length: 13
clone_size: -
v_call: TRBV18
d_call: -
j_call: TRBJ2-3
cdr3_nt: TGTGCCAGCTCACCCCCACAAGCAGATACGCAGTATTTT
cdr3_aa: CASSPPQADTQYF

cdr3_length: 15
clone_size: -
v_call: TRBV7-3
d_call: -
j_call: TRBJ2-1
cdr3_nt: TGTGCCAGCAGCTTACTTCCGGACTCATTCAATGAGCAGTTCTTC
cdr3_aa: CASSLLPDSFNEQFF

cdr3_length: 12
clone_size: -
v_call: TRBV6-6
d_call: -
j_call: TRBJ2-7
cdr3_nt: TGTGCCAGCAGTTTCGAGGGTTACGAGCAGTACTTC
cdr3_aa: CASSFEGYEQYF

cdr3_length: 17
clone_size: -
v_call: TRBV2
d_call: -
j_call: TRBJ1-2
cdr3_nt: TGTGCCAGCAGTGAGCGGGGGCAGCAGAGGGGTAACTATGGCTACACCTTC
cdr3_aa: CASSERGQQRGNYGYTF

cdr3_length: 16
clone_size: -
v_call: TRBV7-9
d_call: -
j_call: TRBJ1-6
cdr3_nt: TGTGCCAGCAGCTCTGCGCCGGGGGGCGTAGGCTCACCCCTCCACTTT
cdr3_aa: CASSSAPGGVGSPLHF